Below, one T cell receptor beta chain is given with its context. Antigen unknown. This table comes from immunoSEQ multiplex PCR, and its TCRdb copy is limited to in-frame clones, with some not included. Here the sample spans more than 65,000 clones, more than 75% being singletons. The sample is drawn from a study of T cell responses to AZD1222 COVID-19 vaccine. Study-wide context: Samples with a second dose at about 4 or about 12 weeks were pooled together.

Findings and caveats of the study: Seropositive at baseline were only a handful of AZD1222 recipients.

With 0 bases removed from V and 6 bases from J, the gap between germline ends came to 15 bases. The CDR3 contains 16 residues. Germline CDR1 and CDR2: LGHNA and YNFKEQ. The receptor's source is an adult in good health. The sequenced sample was peripheral blood, obtained on day 0 of AZD1222 vaccination. This chain uses TRBV4-2 with TRBJ2-1; D not certain. The CDR3 spells CASSQDHGPWANEQFF. The CDR3 nucleotides are TGTGCCAGCAGCCAAGATCACGGGCCCTGGGCCAATGAGCAGTTCTTC.